The 5 T cell receptor beta chains below come from one sample, sequenced in a study of blood T cell repertoires in COVID-19. TCRdb's copy holds only in-frame clones and misses some; the assay was immunoSEQ multiplex PCR. The repertoire holds almost 200,000 clones, with 80% to 90% as singletons. Sequencing used PBMCs or T cells enriched from blood (not recorded which). Every receptor here comes from a woman aged 18-29 years who had recovered from COVID-19.

This chain joins TRBV15 and TRBJ1-5; perhaps TRBD1 as D (6 bases). CDR3 length equals 14 residues. Trimming pared 6 bases from V and 1 base from J, leaving 10 bases between. Per the germline V gene, CDR1 is LNHNV and CDR2 is YYDKDF (reference sequence). The CDR3 DNA is TGTGCCACCAGTCAGGACAGCAGCAATCAGCCCCAGCATTTT. Translation: CATSQDSSNQPQHF.

The genes are TRBV11-2 and TRBJ1-2; TRBD1 agrees at 11 bases. The CDR3 contains 15 residues. Trimming took 5 bases from V and 4 from J; bases not matched to a gene: 6. Germline values: CDR1 SGHAT, CDR2 FQNNGV. The CDR3 DNA reads TGTGCCAGCAGCCCCCAGGGGACAGGGGGCTATGGCTACACCTTC. This translates into CASSPQGTGGYGYTF.

The rearrangement links TRBV19 to TRBJ1-3; D call uncertain. This CDR3 comprises 11 residues. Germline values: CDR1 LNHDA, CDR2 SQIVND (reference sequence). The germline V and J ends were trimmed by 5 bases and 3 bases, with 2 bases remaining between them. The CDR3: CASSLGNTIYF. The CDR3 DNA is TGTGCCAGTAGTCTTGGAAACACCATATATTTT. Looking up the rest from reference TRBV19 and TRBJ1-3 gives the full variable domain: DGGITQSPKYLFRKEGQNVTLSCEQNLNHDAMYWYRQDPGQGLRLIYYSQIVNDFQKGDIAEGYSVSREKKESFPLTVTSAQKNPTAFYLCASSLGNTIYFGEGSWLTVV.

The genes are TRBV2 and TRBJ2-1, with D possibly matching TRBD1 (6 bases). CDR1 and CDR2 from the germline V gene are SNHLY and FYNNEI. CDR3 size: 12 residues. V lost 8 bases and J lost 4, with 9 bases in between. CDR3 bases: TGTGCCAGCCTGGACAGATACAATGAGCAGTTCTTC. It encodes CASLDRYNEQFF.

The rearrangement joins TRBV27 to TRBJ1-5, with no clear D. Per the germline V gene, CDR1 is MNHEY and CDR2 is SMNVEV (reference sequence). The CDR3 has 13 amino acids. V was clipped by 0 bases and J by 7 bases, with 7 bases between them. The CDR3 spells CASSLSRRQPQHF. Here the CDR3 DNA reads TGTGCCAGCAGTTTATCCAGGCGACAGCCCCAGCATTTT.